Listed below are T cell receptor beta chains from one sample, sequenced in a study of human T cells and chemical hapten exposure. TCRdb fed the RACE reads into MiXCR, producing one record per CDR3 protein. The table includes fewer than 350,000 distinct CDR3 sequences, roughly 7.4% detected once. Specimen: whole blood, collected in connection with sensitization to the hapten diphenylcyclopropenone (DPC). These receptors were collected from a man younger than 30 with alopecia areata. Some clones in this sample may be carry-over from other donors' samples. The CDR3 runs from the conserved cysteine through the conserved F or W. D genes are given only for firm matches. The size of a clone is reported for some rows only, either as once, few or many, or as a class for expanded clones.

D: NA; size: NA; length: 15; J: TRBJ1-4; V: TRBV12-3/TRBV12-4; DNA: TGTGCCAGCAGTTTACCTTCAGGGACGAGTGAAAAACTGTTTTTT; CDR3: CASSLPSGTSEKLFF
D: TRBD1; size: NA; length: 16; J: TRBJ2-3; V: TRBV12-3/TRBV12-4; DNA: TGTGCCAGCAGTTTCCCCCATACAGGGGACACAGATACGCAGTATTTT; CDR3: CASSFPHTGDTDTQYF
D: NA; size: NA; length: 14; J: TRBJ1-4; V: TRBV12-3/TRBV12-4; DNA: TGTGCCAGCAGCTGGTCAGATGATAATGAAAAACTGTTTTTT; CDR3: CASSWSDDNEKLFF
D: NA; size: once; length: 16; J: TRBJ2-1; V: TRBV4-3; DNA: TGCGCCAGCAGCCACCGAACAGGGAGCTCCTACAATGAGCAGTTCTTC; CDR3: CASSHRTGSSYNEQFF
D: NA; size: NA; length: 17; J: TRBJ1-1; V: TRBV5-4; DNA: TGTGCCAGCAGCTTGGGGGGGGCCATGGGTAGAGACACTGAAGCTTTCTTT; CDR3: CASSLGGAMGRDTEAFF
D: NA; size: NA; length: 14; J: TRBJ2-1; V: TRBV11-2; DNA: TGTGCCAGCAGCTTAGACAGGGTTTCCCATGAGCAGTTCTTC; CDR3: CASSLDRVSHEQFF
D: TRBD2; size: few; length: 15; J: TRBJ2-7; V: TRBV13; DNA: TGTGCCAGCAGCCCCCGGGGGAGGGCAGGGAACGAGCAGTACTTC; CDR3: CASSPRGRAGNEQYF
D: NA; size: many; length: 14; J: TRBJ1-3; V: TRBV10-3; DNA: TGTGCCAGCGGGTTTCCGGGATCTGGAAACACCATATATTTT; CDR3: CASGFPGSGNTIYF
D: NA; size: few; length: 14; J: TRBJ1-2; V: TRBV5-1; DNA: TGCGCCAGCTTCAACCCTGTGACAGTCTATGGCTACACCTTC; CDR3: CASFNPVTVYGYTF
D: NA; size: many; length: 14; J: TRBJ2-3; V: TRBV5-5; DNA: TGTGCCAGCAGTTTCCTACAGGGTGTAGATACGCAGTATTTT; CDR3: CASSFLQGVDTQYF
D: NA; size: many; length: 12; J: TRBJ1-1; V: TRBV7-2; DNA: TGTGCCAGCAGCCAATCCGGTACTGAAGCTTTCTTT; CDR3: CASSQSGTEAFF
D: TRBD2; size: many; length: 16; J: TRBJ2-5; V: TRBV6-5; DNA: TGTGCCAGCAGTTACTGGGTAGCGGGGGGTCGGGAGACCCAGTACTTC; CDR3: CASSYWVAGGRETQYF
D: NA; size: NA; length: 14; J: TRBJ2-2; V: TRBV29-1; DNA: TGCAGCGTTGAAGCAGGGATTAACACCGGGGAGCTGTTTTTT; CDR3: CSVEAGINTGELFF
D: NA; size: many; length: 13; J: TRBJ1-3; V: TRBV27; DNA: TGTGCCAGCGCAGGGATTTTTGGAAACACCATATATTTT; CDR3: CASAGIFGNTIYF
D: NA; size: NA; length: 15; J: TRBJ1-4; V: TRBV20-1; DNA: TGCAGTGCTAGGAGTATGCAGGCAACTAATGAAAAACTGTTTTTT; CDR3: CSARSMQATNEKLFF
D: TRBD1; size: many; length: 14; J: TRBJ2-7; V: TRBV12-3/TRBV12-4; DNA: TGTGCCAGCAGTTTCCGGGACAGTCACTACGAGCAGTACTTC; CDR3: CASSFRDSHYEQYF
D: NA; size: once; length: 12; J: TRBJ2-7; V: TRBV28; DNA: TGTGCCAGCAGTTTACAGCTAACCGAGCAGTACTTC; CDR3: CASSLQLTEQYF
D: NA; size: few; length: 14; J: TRBJ2-5; V: TRBV29-1; DNA: TGCAGCGTTGAAGTCGAGGGTTTAAAAGAGACCCAGTACTTC; CDR3: CSVEVEGLKETQYF
D: NA; size: NA; length: 14; J: TRBJ2-1; V: TRBV7-2; DNA: TGTGCCAGCAGCTTAGGGTCTAGCCACAATGAGCAGTTCTTC; CDR3: CASSLGSSHNEQFF
D: NA; size: few; length: 15; J: TRBJ2-2; V: TRBV7-3; DNA: TGTGCCAGCAGCTCACACCCATGGGCAGGAGGGGAGCTGTTTTTT; CDR3: CASSSHPWAGGELFF
D: TRBD1; size: NA; length: 16; J: TRBJ1-5; V: TRBV6-2/TRBV6-3; DNA: TGTGCCAGCAGTCGTTCCCAGGGGGCTAGCAATCAGCCCCAGCATTTT; CDR3: CASSRSQGASNQPQHF
D: NA; size: few; length: 19; J: TRBJ2-5; V: TRBV4-3; DNA: TGCGCCAGCAGCCAAACACGTGGTTCGAGCATGGGTGGCCAAGAGACCCAGTACTTC; CDR3: CASSQTRGSSMGGQETQYF
D: TRBD1; size: many; length: 15; J: TRBJ2-6; V: TRBV4-3; DNA: TGCGCCAGCAGCCGGACAGGGACCGGGGCCAACGTCCTGACTTTC; CDR3: CASSRTGTGANVLTF
D: NA; size: few; length: 15; J: TRBJ1-5; V: TRBV6-1; DNA: TGTGCCAGCAGTGAAGGGATCTCCAGCAATCAGCCCCAGCATTTT; CDR3: CASSEGISSNQPQHF
D: NA; size: few; length: 12; J: TRBJ2-1; V: TRBV6-5; DNA: TGTGCCAGCAGTTACAGCAAAGATGAGCAGTTCTTC; CDR3: CASSYSKDEQFF
D: TRBD1; size: NA; length: 15; J: TRBJ1-4; V: TRBV5-5; DNA: TGTGCCAGCAGCTTGTTGTGGACAGGGTATGAAAAACTGTTTTTT; CDR3: CASSLLWTGYEKLFF
D: NA; size: NA; length: 14; J: TRBJ2-3; V: TRBV7-6; DNA: TGTGCCAGCAGCTTAATGACTAGCACAGATACGCAGTATTTT; CDR3: CASSLMTSTDTQYF
D: NA; size: few; length: 15; J: TRBJ2-1; V: TRBV6-5; DNA: TGTGCCAGCAGTTACCCGAGCGGGGGACAGGGTGAGCAGTTCTTC; CDR3: CASSYPSGGQGEQFF
D: TRBD2; size: few; length: 14; J: TRBJ2-1; V: TRBV9; DNA: TGTGCCAGCAGCGTACTAGCGGGGTACAATGAGCAGTTCTTC; CDR3: CASSVLAGYNEQFF
D: NA; size: many; length: 14; J: TRBJ2-1; V: TRBV25-1; DNA: TGTGCCAGCAAGAAGGGCGACTCCTACAATGAGCAGTTCTTC; CDR3: CASKKGDSYNEQFF
D: TRBD1; size: many; length: 15; J: TRBJ2-7; V: TRBV10-3; DNA: TGTGCCATCAGTGAGGGGACAGGGGCCTCCTACGAGCAGTACTTC; CDR3: CAISEGTGASYEQYF
D: NA; size: few; length: 15; J: TRBJ2-2; V: TRBV6-6; DNA: TGTGCCAGCAATCTTGGGCAGGGGAGGACCGGGGAGCTGTTTTTT; CDR3: CASNLGQGRTGELFF
D: NA; size: few; length: 14; J: TRBJ1-1; V: TRBV4-1; DNA: TGCGCCAGCAGCCAGGCCAGGTTTAACACTGAAGCTTTCTTT; CDR3: CASSQARFNTEAFF
D: NA; size: NA; length: 16; J: TRBJ2-3; V: TRBV5-1; DNA: TGCGCCAGCAGCTTGGAAGCCCAGCTGAGCACAGATACGCAGTATTTT; CDR3: CASSLEAQLSTDTQYF
D: NA; size: many; length: 16; J: TRBJ1-1; V: TRBV4-3; DNA: TGCGCCAGCAGCCAAGGGGGAGGGTCGGAGAACACTGAAGCTTTCTTT; CDR3: CASSQGGGSENTEAFF
D: NA; size: many; length: 13; J: TRBJ2-1; V: TRBV5-1; DNA: TGCGCCAGCAGCTGGACTCCAACCAATGAGCAGTTCTTC; CDR3: CASSWTPTNEQFF
D: NA; size: few; length: 14; J: TRBJ1-1; V: TRBV7-6; DNA: TGTGCCAGCACCCAAGGGTTGGTGAACACTGAAGCTTTCTTT; CDR3: CASTQGLVNTEAFF
D: TRBD1; size: few; length: 17; J: TRBJ2-2; V: TRBV28; DNA: TGTGCCAGCAGTTTACCGGGACAGGGGTATTCGGACGGGGAGCTGTTTTTT; CDR3: CASSLPGQGYSDGELFF
D: NA; size: NA; length: 14; J: TRBJ1-1; V: TRBV12-3/TRBV12-4; DNA: TGTGCCAGCAGTTTAATGTCGCTAAACACTGAAGCTTTCTTT; CDR3: CASSLMSLNTEAFF
D: NA; size: few; length: 14; J: TRBJ2-7; V: TRBV10-2; DNA: TGCGCCAGCAGAATCGGCGTTACGCCGGGCGAGCAGTACTTC; CDR3: CASRIGVTPGEQYF
D: TRBD1; size: many; length: 13; J: TRBJ2-3; V: TRBV20-1; DNA: TGCAGTGCTAGGCCGGGACAGGGGAATACGCAGTATTTT; CDR3: CSARPGQGNTQYF
D: NA; size: many; length: 17; J: TRBJ2-3; V: TRBV20-1; DNA: TGCAGTGCTAGAGAGAAATGGCGGGGGCTTAGCACAGATACGCAGTATTTT; CDR3: CSAREKWRGLSTDTQYF
D: NA; size: NA; length: 15; J: TRBJ2-4; V: TRBV4-3; DNA: TGCGCCAGCAGCCAAGTGGTAACAGTAGGAAACATTCAGTACTTC; CDR3: CASSQVVTVGNIQYF
D: NA; size: many; length: 17; J: TRBJ1-6; V: TRBV10-2; DNA: TGCGCCAGCAGTGAAATTAGGGGAGGCGGGCTAAATTCACCCCTCCACTTT; CDR3: CASSEIRGGGLNSPLHF
D: NA; size: few; length: 13; J: TRBJ2-4; V: TRBV5-4; DNA: TGTGCCAGCAGGGCCGGCCCCAAAAACATTCAGTACTTC; CDR3: CASRAGPKNIQYF
D: TRBD1; size: few; length: 13; J: TRBJ2-7; V: TRBV7-2; DNA: TGTGCCAGCAGCAAGGGACAGCCCTACGAGCAGTACTTC; CDR3: CASSKGQPYEQYF
D: NA; size: many; length: 14; J: TRBJ2-5; V: TRBV3-1; DNA: TGTGCCAGCAGCATCACCCCCGGGGGCGAGACCCAGTACTTC; CDR3: CASSITPGGETQYF
D: NA; size: NA; length: 15; J: TRBJ2-3; V: TRBV4-3; DNA: TGCGCCAGCAGCCAAGATCGGACTACCACAGATACGCAGTATTTT; CDR3: CASSQDRTTTDTQYF
D: NA; size: NA; length: 17; J: TRBJ2-5; V: TRBV3-2; DNA: TGTGCCAGCAGCCAAGCATTCAGGGCAGCCACCCAAGAGACCCAGTACTTC; CDR3: CASSQAFRAATQETQYF
D: TRBD1; size: NA; length: 17; J: TRBJ2-2; V: TRBV20-1; DNA: TGCAGTGCTAGAGGTATCCGGGGACAGTCGAACACCGGGGAGCTGTTTTTT; CDR3: CSARGIRGQSNTGELFF